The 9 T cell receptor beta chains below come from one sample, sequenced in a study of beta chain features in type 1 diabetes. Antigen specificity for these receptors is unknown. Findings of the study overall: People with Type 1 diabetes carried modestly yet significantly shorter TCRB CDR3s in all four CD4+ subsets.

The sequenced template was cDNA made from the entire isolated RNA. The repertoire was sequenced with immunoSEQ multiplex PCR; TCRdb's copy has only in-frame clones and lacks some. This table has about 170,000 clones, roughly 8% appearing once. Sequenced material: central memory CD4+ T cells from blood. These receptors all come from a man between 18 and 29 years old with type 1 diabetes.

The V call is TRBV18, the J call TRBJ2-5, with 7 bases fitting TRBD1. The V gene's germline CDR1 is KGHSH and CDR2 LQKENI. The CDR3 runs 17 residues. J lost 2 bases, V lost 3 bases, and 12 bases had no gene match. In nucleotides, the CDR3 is TGTGCCAGCTCACCTCGCTCGTGGGACAGCCTACAAGAGACCCAGTACTTC. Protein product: CASSPRSWDSLQETQYF.

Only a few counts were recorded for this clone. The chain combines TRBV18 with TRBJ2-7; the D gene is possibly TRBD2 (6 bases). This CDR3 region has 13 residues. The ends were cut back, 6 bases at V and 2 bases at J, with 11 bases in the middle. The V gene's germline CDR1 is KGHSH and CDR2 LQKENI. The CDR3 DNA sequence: TGTGCCAGCTCCCCGGGACTGACCTACGAGCAGTACTTC. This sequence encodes CASSPGLTYEQYF.

In DNA, the CDR3 is TGCGCCAGCAGCCAAGAGCGGCTGTATCAAGAGACCCAGTACTTC. Translation gives CASSQERLYQETQYF. The rearrangement uses TRBV4-3 and TRBJ2-5; D unresolved. The V end was cut by 0 bases, the J end by 2 bases, with 10 bases between. The CDR3 is made up of 15 amino acids. The germline V gene encodes CDR1 LGHNA and CDR2 YSLEER.

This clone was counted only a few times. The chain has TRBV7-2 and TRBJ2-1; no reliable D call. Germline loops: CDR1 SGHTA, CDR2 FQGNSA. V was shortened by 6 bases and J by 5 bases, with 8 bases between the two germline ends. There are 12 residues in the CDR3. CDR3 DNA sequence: TGTGCCAGCAGACACCAGGACAATGAGCAGTTCTTC. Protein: CASRHQDNEQFF.

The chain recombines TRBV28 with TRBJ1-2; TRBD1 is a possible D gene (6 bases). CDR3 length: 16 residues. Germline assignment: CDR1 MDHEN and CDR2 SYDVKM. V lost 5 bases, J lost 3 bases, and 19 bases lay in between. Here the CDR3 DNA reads TGTGCCAGCAGTACCCCGTACGGCAGGGGTGACTATGGCTACACCTTC. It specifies CASSTPYGRGDYGYTF.

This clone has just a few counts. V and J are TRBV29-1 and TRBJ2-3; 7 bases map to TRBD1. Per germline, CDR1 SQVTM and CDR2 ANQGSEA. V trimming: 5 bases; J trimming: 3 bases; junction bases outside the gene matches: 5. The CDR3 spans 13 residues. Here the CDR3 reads CSVPDRITDTQYF. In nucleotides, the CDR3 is TGCAGCGTTCCGGACAGGATAACAGATACGCAGTATTTT.

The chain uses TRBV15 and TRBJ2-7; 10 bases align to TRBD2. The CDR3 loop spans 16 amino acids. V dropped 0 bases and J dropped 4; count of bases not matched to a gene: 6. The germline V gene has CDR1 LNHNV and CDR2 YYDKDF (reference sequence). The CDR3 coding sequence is TGTGCCACCAGCAGAGAGGGGAGCGGGGGGGCTTACGAGCAGTACTTC. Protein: CATSREGSGGAYEQYF.

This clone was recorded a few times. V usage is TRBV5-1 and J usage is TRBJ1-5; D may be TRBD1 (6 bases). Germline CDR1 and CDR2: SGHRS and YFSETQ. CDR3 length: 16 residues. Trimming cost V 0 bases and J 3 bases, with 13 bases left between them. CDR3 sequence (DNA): TGCGCCAGCAGCTTGGGTGTCAGGGGTACCAATCAGCCCCAGCATTTT. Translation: CASSLGVRGTNQPQHF.

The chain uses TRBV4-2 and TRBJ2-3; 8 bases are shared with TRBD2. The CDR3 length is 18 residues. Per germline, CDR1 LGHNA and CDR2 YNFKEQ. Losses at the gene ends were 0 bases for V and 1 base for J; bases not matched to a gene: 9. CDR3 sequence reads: CASSQDPAGAVGTDTQYF. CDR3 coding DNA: TGTGCCAGCAGCCAAGATCCAGCGGGGGCAGTGGGCACAGATACGCAGTATTTT.